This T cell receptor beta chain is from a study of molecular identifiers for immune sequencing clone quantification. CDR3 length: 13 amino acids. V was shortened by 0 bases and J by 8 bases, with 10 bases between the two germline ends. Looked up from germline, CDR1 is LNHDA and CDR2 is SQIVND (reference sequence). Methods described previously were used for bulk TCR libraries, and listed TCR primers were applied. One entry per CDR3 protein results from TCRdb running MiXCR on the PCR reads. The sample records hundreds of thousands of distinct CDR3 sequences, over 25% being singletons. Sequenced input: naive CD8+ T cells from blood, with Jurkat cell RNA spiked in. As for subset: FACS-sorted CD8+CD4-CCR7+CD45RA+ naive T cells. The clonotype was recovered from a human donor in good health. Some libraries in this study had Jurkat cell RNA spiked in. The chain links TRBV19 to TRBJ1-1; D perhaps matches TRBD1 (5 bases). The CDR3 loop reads CASSIDLWGEAFF. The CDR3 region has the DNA TGTGCCAGTAGTATAGATCTATGGGGCGAAGCTTTCTTT.